Shown below are 17 T cell receptor beta chains from a single sample sequenced in a study of T-cell memory formation after mild COVID-19. MiXCR, run by TCRdb on the 5' RACE reads, gives a single entry per CDR3 protein. The sample contains a few hundred thousand distinct CDR3 sequences, 15% to 20% of which appear only once. The material sequenced was PBMCs or a T cell subset sorted from them (not recorded which). The receptors originated from a man younger than 35 who had mild COVID-19 (a few samples of this study predate the infection). Cell type and time point are not known.

This clonotype was detected a few times. The chain carries TRBV30 and TRBJ2-5; D may be TRBD1 (6 bases). The CDR3 sequence is 15 residues long. Per the germline V gene, CDR1 is GTSNPN and CDR2 is SVGIG (reference sequence). V was trimmed by 5 bases and J by 2 bases, leaving 18 bases between them. The CDR3 coding sequence is TGTGCCTGGGGATACAGGGTTGGTGGGCAAGAGACCCAGTACTTC. As protein: CAWGYRVGGQETQYF.

Regarding this clonotype: This may stem from a read error, because a much larger clone lies one nucleotide away. J is TRBJ2-5 and V is TRBV6-5; D ambiguous. V was trimmed by 8 bases and J by 5 bases, leaving 6 bases between them. In germline, CDR1 is MNHEY, CDR2 SVGAGI. The length of the CDR3 is 10 residues. CDR3 sequence reads: CASGLETQYF. CDR3 bases: TGTGCCAGCGGTTTGGAGACCCAGTACTTC.

This clonotype was detected a few times. The gene calls are TRBV11-1 and TRBJ2-7; weak D call: TRBD1 (6 bases). Trimming removed 3 bases from V and 2 bases from J, with 11 bases in between. The germline V gene has CDR1 SGHAT and CDR2 FQDESV (reference sequence). There are 14 residues in the CDR3. The DNA of the CDR3 is TGTGCCAGCAGCTTCGGACAGCCCCCCTACGAGCAGTACGTC. Translation: CASSFGQPPYEQYV.

This clonotype has at least ten counts. The J gene is TRBJ2-3, the V gene TRBV5-1, with D perhaps assigned TRBD1 or TRBD2 (5 bases each). V was shortened by 7 bases and J by 4 bases, with 13 bases between the two germline ends. The germline gives CDR1 SGHRS, CDR2 YFSETQ. The CDR3 is 13 amino acids. CDR3 sequence reads: CASDSGGSDTQYF. The CDR3 bases are TGCGCCAGCGACAGCGGTGGGTCAGATACGCAGTATTTT.

This CDR3 reads CASRRGAGTYEQYV. The CDR3 coding sequence is TGTGCCAGCAGGAGGGGGGCGGGTACCTACGAGCAGTACGTC. The V gene is TRBV6-5, the J gene TRBJ2-7, with D perhaps TRBD1 or TRBD2 (6 bases each). CDR1 MNHEY and CDR2 SVGAGI come from the germline V gene. The CDR3 runs 14 residues. The V end lost 6 bases, the J end lost 2 bases, and 14 bases lay between the germline ends.

The rearrangement uses TRBV6-1 and TRBJ2-2, with 8 bases fitting TRBD2. The CDR3 runs to 13 residues. Trimming cost V 3 bases and J 7 bases; bases outside gene matches: 1. Looked up from germline, CDR1 is MNHNS and CDR2 is SASEGT. The CDR3 region has the DNA TGTGCCAGCAGTGAGGGACTAGTCGGGGAGCTGTTTTTT. Its translation: CASSEGLVGELFF.

In this sample, this clonotype turned up a few times. The chain links TRBV3-1 to TRBJ2-4; D might be TRBD1 (6 bases). The CDR3 totals 13 residues. Deletions cut 4 bases from V and 10 bases from J, with 14 bases between. Germline V gene lookup returns CDR1 LGHDT and CDR2 YNNKEL (reference sequence). CDR3 DNA: TGTGCCAGCAGCCCTGGGGACACAAGAATTCAGTACTTC. Translation: CASSPGDTRIQYF.

This clonotype showed up many times. The V and J genes are TRBV6-6 and TRBJ2-1, with D possibly called TRBD1 or TRBD2 (5 bases each). The CDR3 has 14 residues. CDR1 is MNHNY and CDR2 is SVGAGI in the germline V gene (reference sequence). V shed 6 bases and J shed 8 bases, with 17 bases lying between them. CDR3 in DNA: TGTGCCAGCAGAGGTGACGGGGCTACGCATGAGCAGTTCTTC. Translating gives CASRGDGATHEQFF.

This clonotype appeared a few times. The chain recombines TRBV12-3 or TRBV12-4 with TRBJ1-1; maybe TRBD1 (6 bases). The CDR3 is 14 amino acids. Trimming took 7 bases from V and 2 from J, leaving 14 bases between them. The CDR3 nucleotides read TGTGCCAGCACTACTCCGGGACAAAACACTGAAGCTTTCTTT. It codes for CASTTPGQNTEAFF.

The DNA of the CDR3 is TGCAGTGCTGGGGAAGCACGGGACAGCTACAATGAGCAGTTCTTC. This codes for CSAGEARDSYNEQFF. The chain links TRBV20-1 to TRBJ2-1; 7 nucleotides agree with TRBD1. This CDR3 is 15 amino acids long. The germline V gene has CDR1 DFQATT and CDR2 SNEGSKA (reference sequence). Unmatched junction bases numbered 10, after V lost 5 bases and J lost 3 bases.

This clonotype was detected ten times or more. The V call is TRBV7-2, the J call TRBJ2-1; D is perhaps TRBD1 (6 bases). V lost 6 bases, J lost 7 bases, and 13 bases lay in between. Germline values: CDR1 SGHTA, CDR2 FQGNSA. The CDR3 length is 13 residues. The CDR3 sequence is CASRIQGVNEQFF. CDR3 nucleotide sequence: TGTGCCAGCAGGATACAGGGAGTAAATGAGCAGTTCTTC. Supplemented by reference TRBV7-2 and TRBJ2-1, the full variable domain reads GAGVSQSPSNKVTEKGKDVELRCDPISGHTALYWYRQSLGQGLEFLIYFQGNSAPDKSGLPSDRFSAERTGGSVSTLTIQRTQQEDSAVYLCASRIQGVNEQFFGPGTRLTVL.

The gene calls are TRBV27 and TRBJ2-7; 8 positions agree with TRBD1. Per germline, CDR1 MNHEY and CDR2 SMNVEV (reference sequence). Trimming cost V 4 bases and J 6 bases; bases outside gene matches: 20. The CDR3 is 18 amino acids. The CDR3 sequence: CASSSYRTRTGRLGEQYV. CDR3 nucleotide sequence: TGTGCCAGCAGTTCGTACAGGACTCGGACAGGGAGATTGGGCGAGCAGTACGTC.

This clonotype showed up just a few times. This sequence joins TRBV9 and TRBJ2-6, with 7 bases that match TRBD2. Germline loops: CDR1 SGDLS, CDR2 YYNGEE. The length of the CDR3 is 14 residues. The junction had 1 base not matched to a gene; V was cut back by 3 bases and J by 4 bases. CDR3 sequence: CASSEAGGANVLTF. CDR3 sequence (DNA): TGTGCCAGCAGCGAAGCGGGGGGGGCCAACGTCCTGACTTTC.

The V gene is TRBV7-9, the J gene TRBJ2-5, with TRBD2 as a possible D gene (5 bases). The germline gives CDR1 SEHNR, CDR2 FQNEAQ (reference sequence). This CDR3 contains 14 residues. The V and J ends lost 3 bases and 0 bases respectively, with 8 bases between them. CDR3 amino acids: CASSFPGDQETQYF. The CDR3 coding sequence is TGTGCCAGCAGCTTCCCCGGGGACCAAGAGACCCAGTACTTC.

This clonotype was counted a few times. The rearrangement uses TRBV27 and TRBJ2-3; D possibly corresponds to TRBD2 (7 bases). The germline V gene has CDR1 MNHEY and CDR2 SMNVEV (reference sequence). Trimming cost V 4 bases and J 1 base, with 12 bases left between them. The CDR3 is 15 residues long. Here the CDR3 reads CASSSTGGRTDTQYF. CDR3 bases: TGTGCCAGCAGTTCCACGGGGGGCCGCACAGATACGCAGTATTTT.

This chain connects TRBV19 to TRBJ2-1; D gene ambiguous. The CDR3 spans 12 residues. Germline CDR1 reads LNHDA; CDR2 reads SQIVND (reference sequence). V lost 10 bases to trimming and J lost 7 bases, with 14 bases between them. The CDR3 nucleotides read TGTGCCACCCGAAAGGTCGGTAATGAGCAGTTCTTC. Its translation is CATRKVGNEQFF.

V is TRBV7-2 and J is TRBJ2-1, with D possibly being TRBD2 (5 bases). Per germline, CDR1 SGHTA and CDR2 FQGNSA. V dropped 1 base and J dropped 8 bases, with 30 bases sitting between them. The CDR3 contains 20 residues. The CDR3 region has the DNA TGTGCCAGCAGCTTAGTTCAGTTGGGGAGACGGTTACTACCAAGGCATGAGCAGTTCTTC. This translates into CASSLVQLGRRLLPRHEQFF.